The 23 T cell receptor beta chains below were found in one sample sequenced in a study of shared clonotypes between healthy human individuals. Generated by immunoSEQ multiplex PCR, the TCRdb table keeps only in-frame clones and is missing some. The sample has 200,000 to 250,000 clones, about 69% seen once. The specimen was memory CD4+ T cells sorted from blood. Subset of the sample: CD45RA-negative fraction. The receptor source for this set is a man aged 25-45 years in good health.

This sequence joins TRBV25-1 and TRBJ1-1; no reliable D call. The V gene lost 1 base and the J gene lost 6 bases, with 12 bases spanning the gap. Per germline, CDR1 MGHDK and CDR2 SYGVNS. This CDR3 contains 14 residues. The CDR3 loop is CASSEFEATAEAFF. The CDR3 DNA follows: TGTGCCAGCAGTGAATTTGAGGCGACGGCTGAAGCTTTCTTT.

Ten or more counts support this clone. This chain uses TRBV7-2 with TRBJ1-2, with D possibly TRBD1 on 5 matching bases. CDR1 SGHTA and CDR2 FQGNSA come from the germline V gene. The CDR3 sequence is 14 residues long. V lost 1 base and J 8 bases, leaving 14 bases between the germline ends. The chain's CDR3 is CASSLGGDRRGYTF. In nucleotides, the CDR3 is TGTGCCAGCAGCTTAGGGGGGGACCGTAGGGGCTACACCTTC. The full variable domain, completed using reference TRBV7-2 and TRBJ1-2, is GAGVSQSPSNKVTEKGKDVELRCDPISGHTALYWYRQSLGQGLEFLIYFQGNSAPDKSGLPSDRFSAERTGGSVSTLTIQRTQQEDSAVYLCASSLGGDRRGYTFGSGTRLTVV.

The J gene is TRBJ2-1, the V gene TRBV19; 8 bases are shared with TRBD2. J was trimmed by 4 bases and V by 4 bases; bases with no gene match: 9. Germline V gene data show CDR1 as LNHDA and CDR2 as SQIVND (reference sequence). This CDR3 contains 16 residues. CDR3 DNA sequence: TGTGCCAGTAGTACCGACCCGGGAGGGGAATACAATGAGCAGTTCTTC. Its protein product is CASSTDPGGEYNEQFF.

The chain couples TRBV6-1 to TRBJ2-7; a possible D gene is TRBD2 (5 bases). This CDR3 spans 15 amino acids. Germline values: CDR1 MNHNS, CDR2 SASEGT. V was pared by 1 base and J by 6 bases, with 16 bases between. This CDR3 is CASSEVRRSVGEQYF. The CDR3 region has the DNA TGTGCCAGCAGTGAAGTTAGGAGGTCCGTAGGCGAGCAGTACTTC.

V usage is TRBV7-8 and J usage is TRBJ2-1; 10 bases align to TRBD2. With V trimmed by 4 bases and J by 7 bases, 10 bases remained unmatched. CDR1 and CDR2 (germline): SGHVS, FQNEAQ. The CDR3 runs 16 residues. The CDR3 loop reads CASSWGAGGPGNEQFF. CDR3 bases: TGTGCCAGCAGCTGGGGAGCGGGAGGGCCGGGAAATGAGCAGTTCTTC.

The chain links TRBV7-2 to TRBJ2-7; a possible D gene is TRBD1 (5 bases). Germline V gives CDR1 SGHTA, CDR2 FQGNSA. V lost 3 bases and J 5 bases, leaving 17 bases between the germline ends. The CDR3 is 15 amino acids. CDR3 coding DNA: TGTGCCAGCAGCTTTGTCTTTACGAAGGGGAACGAGCAGTACTTC. Translation gives CASSFVFTKGNEQYF.

The J gene is TRBJ2-7, the V gene TRBV28; D is uncertain. V lost 7 bases and J 1 base, leaving 14 bases between the germline ends. Germline CDR1 MDHEN, CDR2 SYDVKM. This CDR3 spans 14 amino acids. The CDR3 is CASTFSPYSYEQYF. The CDR3 DNA follows: TGTGCCAGCACCTTTTCCCCGTATTCCTACGAGCAGTACTTC.

The rearrangement uses TRBV5-1 and TRBJ2-5, with 7 bases that match TRBD2. Germline CDR1 and CDR2: SGHRS and YFSETQ. V gave up 1 base and J gave up 1 base; unmatched junction bases: 4. The CDR3 consists of 15 residues. CDR3 in amino acids: CASSLTGRSQETQYF. The CDR3, as DNA: TGCGCCAGCAGCTTGACCGGGAGGTCCCAAGAGACCCAGTACTTC.

By share of the sample, this clone is medium-sized (0.01 to 0.1%). The chain carries TRBV19 and TRBJ2-1; 10 positions agree with TRBD2. Germline V lookup: CDR1 LNHDA, CDR2 SQIVND (reference sequence). The CDR3 runs 15 residues. V dropped 7 bases and J dropped 8; count of bases not matched to a gene: 11. For the CDR3, the DNA is TGTGCCAGTACTCTGGCGGCTAGCGGGAGCCATGAGCAGTTCTTC. This encodes CASTLAASGSHEQFF.

Only a few counts were recorded for this clone. The chain links TRBV30 to TRBJ1-2; 7 bases fit TRBD1. The CDR3 contains 12 residues. J was trimmed by 4 bases and V by 8 bases; bases with no gene match: 7. The germline CDR1 and CDR2 sequences are GTSNPN and SVGIG (reference sequence). The CDR3 DNA follows: TGTGCCAGCACAGGGGCGGGCTATGGCTACACCTTC. This gives the protein CASTGAGYGYTF.

The chain couples TRBV15 to TRBJ2-3; D possibly corresponds to TRBD2 (5 bases). Trimming shortened V by 5 bases and J by 2 bases, and 8 bases separated the two germline ends. This CDR3 is built from 13 residues. CDR1 and CDR2 from the germline V gene are LNHNV and YYDKDF (reference sequence). Here the CDR3 reads CATSPGDTDTQYF. The DNA for the CDR3 is TGTGCCACCAGCCCCGGGGACACAGATACGCAGTATTTT.

J is TRBJ2-1 and V is TRBV5-1, with 7 bases identical to TRBD2. V dropped 7 bases and J dropped 3; count of bases not matched to a gene: 16. Per germline, CDR1 SGHRS and CDR2 YFSETQ. The CDR3 loop spans 17 amino acids. This CDR3 reads CASAVGGAGWVYNEQFF. The CDR3 DNA is TGCGCCAGCGCCGTGGGAGGAGCGGGATGGGTCTACAATGAGCAGTTCTTC.

The chain joins TRBV19 to TRBJ2-5, with D perhaps matching TRBD2 (6 bases). The CDR3 has 17 amino acids. Per the germline V gene, CDR1 is LNHDA and CDR2 is SQIVND (reference sequence). V gave up 2 bases and J gave up 2 bases, with 18 bases separating them. Written as DNA, the CDR3 is TGTGCCAGTAGTATACATCCCGCTAGCGCCAAGCAAGAGACCCAGTACTTC. The encoded protein is CASSIHPASAKQETQYF.

This clone was observed a few times. The V call is TRBV28, the J call TRBJ2-3; no firm D call. The CDR3 totals 12 residues. Germline CDR1 and CDR2: MDHEN and SYDVKM. Deletions cut 4 bases from V and 6 bases from J, with 8 bases between. CDR3 residues: CASSSLGDTQYF. CDR3 nucleotide sequence: TGTGCCAGCAGTTCCCTGGGGGATACGCAGTATTTT.

This clone has just a few counts. Here the CDR3 DNA reads TGTGCCAGCAGCTTAGTATTAGGGAACACTGAAGCTTTCTTT. Translation gives CASSLVLGNTEAFF. The chain has TRBV7-9 and TRBJ1-1; D ambiguous. Germline loops: CDR1 SEHNR, CDR2 FQNEAQ (reference sequence). Trimming shortened V by 1 base and J by 1 base, and 7 bases separated the two germline ends. This CDR3 is 14 amino acids long. Full variable domain (remainder filled in from reference TRBV7-9 and TRBJ1-1): DTGVSQNPRHKITKRGQNVTFRCDPISEHNRLYWYRQTLGQGPEFLTYFQNEAQLEKSRLLSDRFSAERPKGSFSTLEIQRTEQGDSAMYLCASSLVLGNTEAFFGQGTRLTVV.

The rearrangement links TRBV28 to TRBJ2-6; the D gene is possibly TRBD2 (6 bases). CDR3 size: 15 residues. V gave up 6 bases and J gave up 2 bases, with 11 bases separating them. Germline assignment: CDR1 MDHEN and CDR2 SYDVKM. The CDR3 DNA follows: TGTGCCAGCAGCGCCCCGGGGGCTGGGGCCAACGTCCTGACTTTC. Residues: CASSAPGAGANVLTF.

J is TRBJ1-5 and V is TRBV19; D gene unclear. V was shortened by 6 bases and J by 3 bases, with 6 bases between the two germline ends. Germline-derived CDR1 and CDR2 are LNHDA and SQIVND (reference sequence). This CDR3 region has 12 residues. CDR3 protein: CASRPPNQPQHF. The CDR3 nucleotides are TGTGCCAGTAGGCCTCCCAATCAGCCCCAGCATTTT.

The chain employs TRBV28 and TRBJ1-5; a possible D gene is TRBD1 (5 bases). V was trimmed by 5 bases and J by 4 bases, leaving 15 bases between them. Germline V gene sequence: CDR1 MDHEN, CDR2 SYDVKM. CDR3 size: 15 residues. The CDR3 loop is CASSPTELYNQPQHF. CDR3 coding DNA: TGTGCCAGCAGTCCGACAGAGCTCTATAATCAGCCCCAGCATTTT.

V usage is TRBV19 and J usage is TRBJ1-5; D call uncertain. Trimming pared 9 bases from V and 0 bases from J, leaving 9 bases between. The CDR3 sequence is 13 residues long. CDR1 is LNHDA and CDR2 is SQIVND in the germline V gene (reference sequence). The CDR3 sequence: CASEDYSNQPQHF. The CDR3 DNA is TGTGCCAGCGAGGATTATAGCAATCAGCCCCAGCATTTT.

This clone occurred once. The chain combines TRBV7-9 with TRBJ2-5, with 7 bases fitting TRBD2. V was pared by 0 bases and J by 9 bases, with 7 bases of the junction left unmatched. The germline gives CDR1 SEHNR, CDR2 FQNEAQ (reference sequence). The CDR3 extends over 14 amino acids. As DNA, the CDR3 is TGTGCCAGCAGCTTAGCGACCTCCCGGGGGGCCCAGTACTTC. This sequence encodes CASSLATSRGAQYF.

The V call is TRBV11-2, the J call TRBJ2-3, with 9 positions matching TRBD2. V lost 8 bases to trimming and J lost 6 bases; unmatched junction nucleotides: 9. CDR3 size: 14 residues. The germline V gene has CDR1 SGHAT and CDR2 FQNNGV. CDR3 DNA sequence: TGTGCCAGCTCCCTTAGCGGGGGCCTGGATACGCAGTATTTT. It translates to CASSLSGGLDTQYF.

V usage is TRBV7-3 and J usage is TRBJ2-2; 12 bases map to TRBD2. CDR3 length equals 18 residues. Germline lookup yields CDR1 SGHTA and CDR2 FQGTGA. Trimming removed 5 bases from V and 5 bases from J; junction bases left unmatched: 12. The CDR3 loop reads CASSKGPSSGRETGELFF. DNA for the CDR3: TGTGCCAGCAGCAAAGGACCCTCTAGCGGGAGGGAAACCGGGGAGCTGTTTTTT.

This clone was observed a few times. The chain employs TRBV29-1 and TRBJ2-7; possible D gene TRBD1, 5 bases. Deletions cut 7 bases from V and 0 bases from J, with 10 bases between. Germline lookup yields CDR1 SQVTM and CDR2 ANQGSEA. This CDR3 comprises 12 residues. CDR3 sequence (DNA): TGCAGCGGGCGGACAAGCTCCTACGAGCAGTACTTC. This codes for CSGRTSSYEQYF.